These 6 T cell receptor beta chains were all obtained from the same sample, sequenced in a study of blood T cell repertoires in COVID-19. TCRdb's copy holds only in-frame clones and misses some; the assay was immunoSEQ multiplex PCR. Here the sample spans over 250,000 clones, 80% to 90% being singletons. Sequenced: PBMCs or T cells enriched from blood (not recorded which). Receptors originate from a woman younger than 30 who had recovered from COVID-19.

J is TRBJ1-2 and V is TRBV11-2, with 10 bases identical to TRBD1. Trimming at V came to 5 bases and at J to 1 base, leaving 13 bases not matched to a gene. Germline CDR1 SGHAT, CDR2 FQNNGV. CDR3 size: 18 residues. The CDR3: CASSTRRTRDRGNYGYTF. The CDR3 DNA sequence: TGTGCCAGCAGCACTAGAAGAACCCGGGACAGGGGTAACTATGGCTACACCTTC. The full variable domain, completed using reference TRBV11-2 and TRBJ1-2, is EAGVAQSPRYKIIEKRQSVAFWCNPISGHATLYWYQQILGQGPKLLIQFQNNGVVDDSQLPKDRFSAERLKGVDSTLKIQPAKLEDSAVYLCASSTRRTRDRGNYGYTFGSGTRLTVV.

The V call is TRBV5-6, the J call TRBJ2-7; 8 positions agree with TRBD1. The CDR3 is 14 amino acids. Trimming cost V 2 bases and J 4 bases; bases outside gene matches: 5. Per germline, CDR1 SGHDT and CDR2 YYEEEE. DNA for the CDR3: TGTGCCAGCAGCTTTCAGGGGGCCAGGTACGAGCAGTACTTC. Translated, it gives CASSFQGARYEQYF. Drawing the rest from reference TRBV5-6 and TRBJ2-7, the complete variable domain is DAGVTQSPTHLIKTRGQQVTLRCSPKSGHDTVSWYQQALGQGPQFIFQYYEEEERQRGNFPDRFSGHQFPNYSSELNVNALLLGDSALYLCASSFQGARYEQYFGPGTRLTVT.

The J gene is TRBJ2-1, the V gene TRBV7-2; 12 bases fit TRBD1. This CDR3 is built from 13 residues. Germline values: CDR1 SGHTA, CDR2 FQGNSA. The junction had 6 bases not matched to a gene; V was cut back by 5 bases and J by 13 bases. This CDR3 reads CASSVRDRGLQFF. As DNA, the CDR3 is TGTGCCAGCAGCGTCCGGGACAGGGGGCTCCAGTTCTTC.

The chain couples TRBV11-2 to TRBJ1-3, with 8 bases fitting TRBD1. With V trimmed by 5 bases and J by 2 bases, 5 bases remained unmatched. Germline V CDR1 and CDR2: SGHAT, FQNNGV. The CDR3 runs to 15 residues. This CDR3 reads CASSLRDRTGNTIYF. Written as DNA, the CDR3 is TGTGCCAGCAGCCTCCGGGACAGGACTGGAAACACCATATATTTT.

The chain carries TRBV28 and TRBJ1-4; tentative D call: TRBD1 (5 bases). V was clipped by 4 bases and J by 4 bases, with 19 bases between them. Germline CDR1 reads MDHEN; CDR2 reads SYDVKM. The CDR3 has 17 amino acids. The CDR3, as DNA: TGTGCCAGCAGTTCCGACAGCTTACTCAACCTTAATGAAAAACTGTTTTTT. Translating gives CASSSDSLLNLNEKLFF.

The chain joins TRBV29-1 to TRBJ2-3, with 10 positions matching TRBD1. This CDR3 comprises 16 residues. CDR1 and CDR2 (germline): SQVTM, ANQGSEA. V shed 6 bases and J 3 bases; nucleotides not matched to a gene: 12. DNA for the CDR3: TGCAGCGTAGCAACGAATGGACAGGGGGGGACAGATACGCAGTATTTT. Protein: CSVATNGQGGTDTQYF.